This entry concerns a single T cell receptor beta chain. The target antigen is unknown. The CDR3 contains 18 residues. Trimming removed 0 bases from V and 3 bases from J; junction bases left unmatched: 6. The germline V gene has CDR1 SGHRS and CDR2 YFSETQ. This specimen belongs to a study of cytomegalovirus exposure and HLA in healthy donors. Study-wide findings and caveats: Accounts indicate the classifier identified cytomegalovirus status with strong specificity and sensitivity.

Primers for the PCR totalled 60 Vbeta and 13 Jbeta. Assay used: immunoSEQ multiplex PCR; TCRdb lists only in-frame clones, some missing. The data contain hundreds of thousands of clones, roughly 82% of them seen just once; the ten biggest clones take up approximately 6%. Each donor was healthy, and each was a bone marrow donor. This sequence was found in a man in his forties in good health and CMV-seropositive. The chain employs TRBV5-1 and TRBJ2-1; TRBD2 matches at 13 bases. Sequenced: PBMCs. CDR3 bases: TGCGCCAGCAGCTTGGCTGGGACTAGCGGGATGGTCTACAATGAGCAGTTCTTC. Its translation is CASSLAGTSGMVYNEQFF.